The clone carrying this T cell receptor beta chain was counted at least ten times. This entry belongs to a study of T cells in Graves' hyperthyroidism and ophthalmopathy. V was shortened by 3 bases and J by 0 bases, with 11 bases between the two germline ends. CDR1 is ENHRY and CDR2 is SYGVKD in the germline V gene. The CDR3 length is 15 residues. Isolation of PBMCs was performed on 9.5 to 10 ml fresh peripheral blood. Amplified TCR beta CDR3 regions derived from RNA transcripts. HTBI primers were employed in a first-round RT-PCR of the TCR CDR3. TCRdb independently ran MiXCR on the multiplex PCR reads; one entry per CDR3 protein. The data contain about 610,000 distinct CDR3 sequences, over 12% of them singletons.

The TCR was taken from a woman in her 40s with Graves' ophthalmopathy. The rearrangement joins TRBV10-3 to TRBJ2-5; a possible D gene is TRBD2 (6 bases). The specimen sequenced was blood. This CDR3 is CAISDSSVYQETQYF. DNA of the CDR3: TGTGCCATCAGTGATTCTAGCGTGTACCAAGAGACCCAGTACTTC.